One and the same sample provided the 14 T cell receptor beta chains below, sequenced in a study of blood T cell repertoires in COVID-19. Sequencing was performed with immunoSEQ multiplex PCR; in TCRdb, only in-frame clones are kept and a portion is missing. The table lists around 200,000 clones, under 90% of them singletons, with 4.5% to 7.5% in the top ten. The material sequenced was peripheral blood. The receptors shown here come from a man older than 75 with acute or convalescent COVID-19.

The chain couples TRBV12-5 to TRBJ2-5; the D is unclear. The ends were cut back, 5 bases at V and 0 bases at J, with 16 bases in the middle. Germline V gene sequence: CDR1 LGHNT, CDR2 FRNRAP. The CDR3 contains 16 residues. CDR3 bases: TGTGCTAGTGGTCCCCCAATGACGGAGAACCAAGAGACCCAGTACTTC. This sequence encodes CASGPPMTENQETQYF. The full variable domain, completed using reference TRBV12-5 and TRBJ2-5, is DARVTQTPRHKVTEMGQEVTMRCQPILGHNTVFWYRQTMMQGLELLAYFRNRAPLDDSGMPKDRFSAEMPDATLATLKIQPSEPRDSAVYFCASGPPMTENQETQYFGPGTRLLVL.

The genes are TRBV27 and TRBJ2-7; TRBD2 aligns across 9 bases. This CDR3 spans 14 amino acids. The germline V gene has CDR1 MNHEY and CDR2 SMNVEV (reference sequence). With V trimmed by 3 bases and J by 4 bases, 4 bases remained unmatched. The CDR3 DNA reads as TGTGCCAGCAGTTTGGGGACTAGCTGGTACGAGCAGTACTTC. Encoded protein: CASSLGTSWYEQYF.

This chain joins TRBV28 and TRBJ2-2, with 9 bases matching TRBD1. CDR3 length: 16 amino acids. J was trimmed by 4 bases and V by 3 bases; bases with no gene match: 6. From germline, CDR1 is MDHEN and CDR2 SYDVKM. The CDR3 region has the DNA TGTGCCAGCAGTTTGTCCGGACAGGGGCGCACCGGGGAGCTGTTTTTT. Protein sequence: CASSLSGQGRTGELFF.

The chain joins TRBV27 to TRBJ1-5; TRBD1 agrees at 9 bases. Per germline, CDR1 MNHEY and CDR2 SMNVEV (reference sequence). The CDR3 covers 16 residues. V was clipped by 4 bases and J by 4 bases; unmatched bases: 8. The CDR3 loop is CASSSMGQGWNQPQHF. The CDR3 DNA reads TGTGCCAGCAGTTCTATGGGACAGGGCTGGAATCAGCCCCAGCATTTT.

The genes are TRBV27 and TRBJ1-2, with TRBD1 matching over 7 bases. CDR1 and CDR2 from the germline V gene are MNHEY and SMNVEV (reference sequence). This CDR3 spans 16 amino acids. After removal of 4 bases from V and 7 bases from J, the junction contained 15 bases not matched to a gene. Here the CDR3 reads CASSSGQLGVSGGYTF. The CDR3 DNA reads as TGTGCCAGCAGTTCGGGACAGCTAGGGGTGAGCGGTGGCTACACCTTC.

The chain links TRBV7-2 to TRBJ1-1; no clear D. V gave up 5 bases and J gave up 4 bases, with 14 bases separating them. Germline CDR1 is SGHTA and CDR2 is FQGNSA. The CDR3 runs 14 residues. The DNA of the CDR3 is TGTGCCAGCAGCCAGATTATGGGGAGCACTGAAGCTTTCTTT. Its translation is CASSQIMGSTEAFF.

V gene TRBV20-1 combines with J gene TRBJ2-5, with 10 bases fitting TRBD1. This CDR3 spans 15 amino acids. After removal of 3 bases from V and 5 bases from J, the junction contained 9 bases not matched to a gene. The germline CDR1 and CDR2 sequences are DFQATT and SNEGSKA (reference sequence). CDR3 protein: CSASTGTGVGETQYF. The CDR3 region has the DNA TGCAGTGCTAGTACCGGGACAGGGGTCGGGGAGACCCAGTACTTC.

The CDR3 sequence: CASSDRASGNTIYF. CDR3 nucleotides: TGTGCCAGCTCTGACAGGGCCTCTGGAAACACCATATATTTT. V and J are TRBV19 and TRBJ1-3; 7 bases agree with TRBD1. The V and J ends lost 9 bases and 0 bases, in that order; junction bases with no gene match: 5. The germline V gene encodes CDR1 LNHDA and CDR2 SQIVND (reference sequence). The CDR3 is 14 residues long.

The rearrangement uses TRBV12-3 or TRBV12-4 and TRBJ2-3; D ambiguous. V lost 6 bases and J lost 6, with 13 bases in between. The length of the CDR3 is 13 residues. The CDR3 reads CASSLSLVDTQYF. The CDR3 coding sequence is TGTGCCAGCAGCCTTTCCCTAGTGGATACGCAGTATTTT.

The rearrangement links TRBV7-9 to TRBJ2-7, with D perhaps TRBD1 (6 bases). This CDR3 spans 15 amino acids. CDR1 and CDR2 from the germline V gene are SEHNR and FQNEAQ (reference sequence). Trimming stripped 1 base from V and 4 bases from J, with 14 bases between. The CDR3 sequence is CASSLDPGALYEQYF. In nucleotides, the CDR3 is TGTGCCAGCAGCTTAGATCCAGGGGCCTTATACGAGCAGTACTTC.

The CDR3 coding sequence is TGTGCCAGCAGGCCTGACGGGACTAGCGGGAGGAATTGGAATGAGCAGTTCTTC. Translating it yields CASRPDGTSGRNWNEQFF. V usage is TRBV27 and J usage is TRBJ2-1, with 15 bases aligning to TRBD2. CDR3 length: 18 amino acids. With 6 bases clipped from V and 7 bases from J, the junction kept 13 bases outside the gene matches. Per the germline V gene, CDR1 is MNHEY and CDR2 is SMNVEV (reference sequence).

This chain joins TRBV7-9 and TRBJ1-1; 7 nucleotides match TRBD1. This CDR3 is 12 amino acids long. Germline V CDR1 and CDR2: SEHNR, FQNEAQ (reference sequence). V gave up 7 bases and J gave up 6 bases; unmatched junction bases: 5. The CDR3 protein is CASTSQGAEAFF. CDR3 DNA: TGTGCCAGCACCTCGCAGGGGGCTGAAGCTTTCTTT.

CDR3 nucleotide sequence: TGTGCCAGCAGCCAAGAGACAGGGCGGAGCACAGATACGCAGTATTTT. Its protein is CASSQETGRSTDTQYF. The chain combines TRBV3-1 (or the pseudogene TRBV3-2) with TRBJ2-3, with 7 bases aligning to TRBD1. Looked up from germline, CDR1 is LGHDT and CDR2 is YNNKEL (reference sequence). The CDR3 has 16 residues. J gave up 0 bases and V 0 bases, and 3 bases lay outside the gene matches.

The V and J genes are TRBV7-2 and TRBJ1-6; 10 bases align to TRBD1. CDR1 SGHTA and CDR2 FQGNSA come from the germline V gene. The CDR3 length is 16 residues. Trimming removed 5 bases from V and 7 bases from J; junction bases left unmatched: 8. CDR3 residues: CASSSRQGAGNSPLHF. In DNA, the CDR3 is TGTGCCAGCAGCAGTCGACAGGGGGCCGGGAATTCACCCCTCCACTTT.